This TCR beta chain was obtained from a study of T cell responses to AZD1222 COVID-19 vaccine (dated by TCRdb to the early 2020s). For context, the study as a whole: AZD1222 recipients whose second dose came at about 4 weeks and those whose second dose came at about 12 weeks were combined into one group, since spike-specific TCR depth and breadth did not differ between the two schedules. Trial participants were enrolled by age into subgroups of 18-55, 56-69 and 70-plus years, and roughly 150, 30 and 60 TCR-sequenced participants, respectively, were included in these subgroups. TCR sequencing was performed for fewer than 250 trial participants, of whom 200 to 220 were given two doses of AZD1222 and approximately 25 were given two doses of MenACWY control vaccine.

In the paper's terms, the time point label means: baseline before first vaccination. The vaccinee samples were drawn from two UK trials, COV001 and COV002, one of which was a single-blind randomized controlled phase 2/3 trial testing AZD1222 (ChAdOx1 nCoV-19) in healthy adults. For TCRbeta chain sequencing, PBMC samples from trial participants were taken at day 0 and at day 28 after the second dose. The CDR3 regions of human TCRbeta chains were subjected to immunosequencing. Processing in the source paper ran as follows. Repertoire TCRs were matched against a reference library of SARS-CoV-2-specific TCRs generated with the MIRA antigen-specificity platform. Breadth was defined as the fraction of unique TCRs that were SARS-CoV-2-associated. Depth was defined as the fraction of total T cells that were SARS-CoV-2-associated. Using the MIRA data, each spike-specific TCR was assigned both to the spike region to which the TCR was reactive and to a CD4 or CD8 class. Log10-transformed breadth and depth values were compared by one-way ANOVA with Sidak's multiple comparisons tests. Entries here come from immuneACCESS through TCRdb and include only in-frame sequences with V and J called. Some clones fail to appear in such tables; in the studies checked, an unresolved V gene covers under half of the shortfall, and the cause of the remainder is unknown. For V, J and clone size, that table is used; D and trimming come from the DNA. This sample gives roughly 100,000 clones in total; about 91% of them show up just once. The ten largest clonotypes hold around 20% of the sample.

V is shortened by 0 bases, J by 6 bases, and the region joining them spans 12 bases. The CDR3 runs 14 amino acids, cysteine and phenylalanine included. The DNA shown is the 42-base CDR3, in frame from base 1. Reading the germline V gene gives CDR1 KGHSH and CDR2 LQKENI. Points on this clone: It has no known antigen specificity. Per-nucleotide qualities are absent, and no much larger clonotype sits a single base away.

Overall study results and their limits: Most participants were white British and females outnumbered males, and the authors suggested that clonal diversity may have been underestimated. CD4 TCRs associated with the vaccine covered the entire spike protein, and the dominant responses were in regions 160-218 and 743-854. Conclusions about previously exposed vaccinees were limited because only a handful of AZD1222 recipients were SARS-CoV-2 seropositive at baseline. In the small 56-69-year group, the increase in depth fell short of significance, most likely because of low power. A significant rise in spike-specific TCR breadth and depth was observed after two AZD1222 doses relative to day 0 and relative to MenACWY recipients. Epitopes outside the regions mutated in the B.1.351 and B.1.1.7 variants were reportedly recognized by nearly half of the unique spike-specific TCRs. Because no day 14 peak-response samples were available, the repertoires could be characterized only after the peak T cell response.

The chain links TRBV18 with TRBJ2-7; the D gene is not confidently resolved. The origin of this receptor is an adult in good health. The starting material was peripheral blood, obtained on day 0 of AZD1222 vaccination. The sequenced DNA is TGTGCCAGCTCACCACCGTTGGCCCCGGGCGAGCAGTACTTC. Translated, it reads CASSPPLAPGEQYF.